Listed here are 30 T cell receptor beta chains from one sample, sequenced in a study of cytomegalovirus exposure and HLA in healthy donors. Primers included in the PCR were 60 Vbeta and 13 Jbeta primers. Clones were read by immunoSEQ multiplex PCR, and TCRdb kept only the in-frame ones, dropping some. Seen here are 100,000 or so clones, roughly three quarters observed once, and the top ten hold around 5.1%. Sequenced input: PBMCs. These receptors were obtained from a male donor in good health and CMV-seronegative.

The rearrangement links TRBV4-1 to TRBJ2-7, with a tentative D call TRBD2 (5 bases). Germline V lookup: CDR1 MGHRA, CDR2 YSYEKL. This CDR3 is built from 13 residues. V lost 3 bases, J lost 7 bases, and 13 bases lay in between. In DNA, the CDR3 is TGCGCCAGCAGCCAGGCAATGGAGGTTGAGCAGTACTTC. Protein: CASSQAMEVEQYF.

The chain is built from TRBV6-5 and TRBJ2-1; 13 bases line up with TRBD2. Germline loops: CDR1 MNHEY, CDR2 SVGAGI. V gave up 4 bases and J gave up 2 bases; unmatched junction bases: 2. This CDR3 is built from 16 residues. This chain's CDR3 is CASSWTSGRTYNEQFF. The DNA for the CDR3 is TGTGCCAGCAGTTGGACTAGCGGGAGAACCTACAATGAGCAGTTCTTC.

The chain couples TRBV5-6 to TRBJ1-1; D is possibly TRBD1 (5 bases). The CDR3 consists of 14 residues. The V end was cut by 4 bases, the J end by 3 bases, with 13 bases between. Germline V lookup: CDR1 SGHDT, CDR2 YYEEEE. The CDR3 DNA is TGTGCCAGCAGCATCAGGGCCGGTGACACTGAAGCTTTCTTT. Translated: CASSIRAGDTEAFF.

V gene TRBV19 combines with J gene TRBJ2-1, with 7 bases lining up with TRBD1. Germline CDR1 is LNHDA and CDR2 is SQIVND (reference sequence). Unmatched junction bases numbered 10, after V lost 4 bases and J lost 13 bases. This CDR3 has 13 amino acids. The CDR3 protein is CASSTDRVRSQFF. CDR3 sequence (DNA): TGTGCCAGTAGTACCGACAGGGTCCGGTCCCAGTTCTTC.

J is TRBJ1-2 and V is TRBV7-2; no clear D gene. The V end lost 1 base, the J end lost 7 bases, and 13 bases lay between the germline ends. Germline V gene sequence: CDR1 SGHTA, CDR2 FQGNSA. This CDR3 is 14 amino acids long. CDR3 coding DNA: TGTGCCAGCAGCTTAGTTCAGGCGGCGGGTGGCTACACCTTC. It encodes CASSLVQAAGGYTF.

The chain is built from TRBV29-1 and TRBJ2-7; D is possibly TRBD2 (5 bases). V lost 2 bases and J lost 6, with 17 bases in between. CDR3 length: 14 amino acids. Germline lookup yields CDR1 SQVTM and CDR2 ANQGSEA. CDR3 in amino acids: CSVEFSGKDGEQYF. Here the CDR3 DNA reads TGCAGCGTTGAATTCTCCGGGAAGGATGGCGAGCAGTACTTC.

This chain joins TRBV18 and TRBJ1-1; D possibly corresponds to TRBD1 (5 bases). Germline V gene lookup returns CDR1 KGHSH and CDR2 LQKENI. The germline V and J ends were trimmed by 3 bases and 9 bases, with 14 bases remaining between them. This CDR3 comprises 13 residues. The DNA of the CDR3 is TGTGCCAGCTCACCGGACACAACGCTCCAAGCTTTCTTT. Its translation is CASSPDTTLQAFF.

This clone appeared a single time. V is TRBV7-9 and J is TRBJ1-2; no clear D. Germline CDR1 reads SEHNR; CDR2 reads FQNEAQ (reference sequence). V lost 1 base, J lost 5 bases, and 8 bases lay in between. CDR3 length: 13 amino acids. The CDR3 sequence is CASSLESGYGYTF. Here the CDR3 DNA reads TGTGCCAGCAGCTTAGAGTCGGGTTATGGCTACACCTTC.

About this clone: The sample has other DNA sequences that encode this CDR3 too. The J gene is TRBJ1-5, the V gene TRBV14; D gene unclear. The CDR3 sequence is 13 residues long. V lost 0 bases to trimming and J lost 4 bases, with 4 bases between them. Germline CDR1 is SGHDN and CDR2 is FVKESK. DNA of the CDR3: TGTGCCAGCAGCCAAGACCGGAATCAGCCCCAGCATTTT. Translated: CASSQDRNQPQHF.

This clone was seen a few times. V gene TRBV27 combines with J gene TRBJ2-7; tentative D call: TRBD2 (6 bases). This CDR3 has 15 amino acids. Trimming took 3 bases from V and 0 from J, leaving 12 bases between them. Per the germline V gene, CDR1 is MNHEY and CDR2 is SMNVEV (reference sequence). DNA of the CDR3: TGTGCCAGCAGTTTTCTGGCGGGAAGCTCCTACGAGCAGTACTTC. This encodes CASSFLAGSSYEQYF.

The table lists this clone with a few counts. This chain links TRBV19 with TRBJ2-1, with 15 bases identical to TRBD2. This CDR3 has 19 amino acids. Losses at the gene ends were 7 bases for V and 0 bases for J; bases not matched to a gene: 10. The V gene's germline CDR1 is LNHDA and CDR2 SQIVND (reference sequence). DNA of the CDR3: TGTGCCAGTACCGTCGCTGGACTAGCGGGAGGGAGCTCCTACAATGAGCAGTTCTTC. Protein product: CASTVAGLAGGSSYNEQFF. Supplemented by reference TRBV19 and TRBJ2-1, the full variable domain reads DGGITQSPKYLFRKEGQNVTLSCEQNLNHDAMYWYRQDPGQGLRLIYYSQIVNDFQKGDIAEGYSVSREKKESFPLTVTSAQKNPTAFYLCASTVAGLAGGSSYNEQFFGPGTRLTVL.

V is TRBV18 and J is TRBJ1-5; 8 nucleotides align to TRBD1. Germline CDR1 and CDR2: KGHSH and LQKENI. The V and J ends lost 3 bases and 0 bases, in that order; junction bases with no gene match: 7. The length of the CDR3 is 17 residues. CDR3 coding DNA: TGTGCCAGCTCACCTGCTACGACAGGGGATAGCAATCAGCCCCAGCATTTT. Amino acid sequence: CASSPATTGDSNQPQHF.

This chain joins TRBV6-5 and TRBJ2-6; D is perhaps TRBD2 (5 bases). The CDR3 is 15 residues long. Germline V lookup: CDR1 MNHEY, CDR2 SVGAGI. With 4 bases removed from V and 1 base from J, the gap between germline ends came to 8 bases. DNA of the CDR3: TGTGCCAGCAGTTTCAGGACTTCTGGGGCCAACGTCCTGACTTTC. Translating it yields CASSFRTSGANVLTF.

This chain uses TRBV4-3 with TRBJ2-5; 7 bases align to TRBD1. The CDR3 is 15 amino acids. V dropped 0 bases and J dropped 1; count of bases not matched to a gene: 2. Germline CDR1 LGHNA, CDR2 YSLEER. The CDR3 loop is CASSQDGTAQETQYF. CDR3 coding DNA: TGCGCCAGCAGCCAAGATGGGACAGCCCAAGAGACCCAGTACTTC.

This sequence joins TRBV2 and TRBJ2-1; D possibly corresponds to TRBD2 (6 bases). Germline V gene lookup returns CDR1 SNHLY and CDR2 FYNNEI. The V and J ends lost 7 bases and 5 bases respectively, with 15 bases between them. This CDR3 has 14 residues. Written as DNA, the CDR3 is TGTGCCAGCAACAACCGGGACTCACACAATGAGCAGTTCTTC. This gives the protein CASNNRDSHNEQFF.

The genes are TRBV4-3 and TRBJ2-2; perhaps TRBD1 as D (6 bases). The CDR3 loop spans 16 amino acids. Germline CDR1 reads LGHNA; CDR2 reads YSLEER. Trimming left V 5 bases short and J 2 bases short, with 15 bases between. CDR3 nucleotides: TGCGCCAGCAGCTCACAACAGGGATACAACACCGGGGAGCTGTTTTTT. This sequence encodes CASSSQQGYNTGELFF.

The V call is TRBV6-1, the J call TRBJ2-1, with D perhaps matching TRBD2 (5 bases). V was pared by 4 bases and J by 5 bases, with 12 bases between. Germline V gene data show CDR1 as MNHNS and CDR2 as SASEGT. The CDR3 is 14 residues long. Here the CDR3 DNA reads TGTGCCAGCAGTGCGCAGCGGACGAACAATGAGCAGTTCTTC. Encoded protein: CASSAQRTNNEQFF.

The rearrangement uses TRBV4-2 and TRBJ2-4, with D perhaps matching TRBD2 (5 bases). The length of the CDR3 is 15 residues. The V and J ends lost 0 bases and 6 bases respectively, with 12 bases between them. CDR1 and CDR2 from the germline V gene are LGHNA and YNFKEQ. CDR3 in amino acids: CASSQDERPINIQYF. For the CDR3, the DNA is TGTGCCAGCAGCCAAGATGAGCGGCCGATAAACATTCAGTACTTC.

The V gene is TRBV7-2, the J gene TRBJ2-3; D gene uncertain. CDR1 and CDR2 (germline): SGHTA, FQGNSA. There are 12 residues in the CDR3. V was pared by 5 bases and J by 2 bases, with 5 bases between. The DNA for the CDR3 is TGTGCCAGCAGCCAGATCACAGATACGCAGTATTTT. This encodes CASSQITDTQYF.

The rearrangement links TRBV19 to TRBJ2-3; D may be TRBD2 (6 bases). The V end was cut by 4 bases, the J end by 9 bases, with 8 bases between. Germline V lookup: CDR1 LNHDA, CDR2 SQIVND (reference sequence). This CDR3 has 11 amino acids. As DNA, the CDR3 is TGTGCCAGTAGTAGGGGAGGCACGCAGTATTTT. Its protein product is CASSRGGTQYF.

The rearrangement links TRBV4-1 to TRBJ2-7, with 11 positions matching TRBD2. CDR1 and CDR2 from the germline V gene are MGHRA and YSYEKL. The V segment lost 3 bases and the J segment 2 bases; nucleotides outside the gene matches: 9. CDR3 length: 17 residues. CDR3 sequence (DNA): TGCGCCAGCAGCCAGGGGGTGACTAGCGGGACTGCCTACGAGCAGTACTTC. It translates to CASSQGVTSGTAYEQYF.

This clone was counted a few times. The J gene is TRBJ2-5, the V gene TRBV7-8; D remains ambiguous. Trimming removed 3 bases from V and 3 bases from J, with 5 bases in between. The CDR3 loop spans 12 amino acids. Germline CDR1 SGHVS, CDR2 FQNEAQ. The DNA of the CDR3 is TGTGCCAGCAGCTTGGCGGAAGAGACCCAGTACTTC. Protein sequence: CASSLAEETQYF.

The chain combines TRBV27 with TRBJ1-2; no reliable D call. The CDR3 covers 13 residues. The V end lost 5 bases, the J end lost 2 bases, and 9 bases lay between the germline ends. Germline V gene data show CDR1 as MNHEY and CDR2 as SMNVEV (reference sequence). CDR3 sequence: CASSIHGNYGYTF. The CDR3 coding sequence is TGTGCCAGCAGTATACACGGGAACTATGGCTACACCTTC.

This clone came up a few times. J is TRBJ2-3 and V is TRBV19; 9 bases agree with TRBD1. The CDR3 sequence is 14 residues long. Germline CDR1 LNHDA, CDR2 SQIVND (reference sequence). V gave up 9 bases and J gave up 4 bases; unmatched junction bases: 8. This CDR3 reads CASRNRGRADTQYF. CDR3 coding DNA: TGTGCCAGCAGAAACAGGGGGCGGGCAGATACGCAGTATTTT.

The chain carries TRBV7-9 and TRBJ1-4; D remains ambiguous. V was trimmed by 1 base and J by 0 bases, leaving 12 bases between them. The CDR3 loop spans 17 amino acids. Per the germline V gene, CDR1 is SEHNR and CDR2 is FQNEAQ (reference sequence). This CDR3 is CASSLERYWTTNEKLFF. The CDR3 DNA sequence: TGTGCCAGCAGCTTAGAGCGGTACTGGACAACTAATGAAAAACTGTTTTTT.

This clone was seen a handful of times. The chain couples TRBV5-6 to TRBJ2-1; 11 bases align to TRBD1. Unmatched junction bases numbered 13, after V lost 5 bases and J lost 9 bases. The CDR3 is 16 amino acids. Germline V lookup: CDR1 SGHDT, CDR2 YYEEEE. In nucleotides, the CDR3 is TGTGCCAGCAGGTCTTTCCCGGGACAGGGGGAAAGTGAGCAGTTCTTC. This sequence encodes CASRSFPGQGESEQFF.

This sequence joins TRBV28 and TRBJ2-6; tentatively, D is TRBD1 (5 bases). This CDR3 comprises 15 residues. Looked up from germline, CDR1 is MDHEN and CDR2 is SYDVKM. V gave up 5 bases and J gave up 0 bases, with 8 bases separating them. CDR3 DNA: TGTGCCAGCAGTCCTACAGGCTCTGGGGCCAACGTCCTGACTTTC. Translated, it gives CASSPTGSGANVLTF.

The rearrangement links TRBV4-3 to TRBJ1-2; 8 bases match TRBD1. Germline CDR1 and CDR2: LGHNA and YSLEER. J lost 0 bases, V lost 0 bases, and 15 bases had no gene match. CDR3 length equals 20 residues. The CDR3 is CASSQETRDRLPLANYGYTF. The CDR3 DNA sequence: TGCGCCAGCAGCCAAGAAACCCGGGACAGGCTTCCGTTAGCTAACTATGGCTACACCTTC.

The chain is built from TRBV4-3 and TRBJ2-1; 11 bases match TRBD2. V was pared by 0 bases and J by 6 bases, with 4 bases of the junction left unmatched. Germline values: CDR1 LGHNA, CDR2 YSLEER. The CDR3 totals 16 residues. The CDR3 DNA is TGCGCCAGCAGCCAAGATGGACTAGCGGGCGCCAATGAGCAGTTCTTC. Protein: CASSQDGLAGANEQFF.

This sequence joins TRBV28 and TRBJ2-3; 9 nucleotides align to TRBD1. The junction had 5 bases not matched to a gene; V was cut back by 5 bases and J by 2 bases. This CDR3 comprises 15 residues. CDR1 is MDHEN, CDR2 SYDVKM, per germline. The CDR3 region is CASSPGTGPTDTQYF. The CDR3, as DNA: TGTGCCAGCAGTCCCGGGACAGGGCCCACAGATACGCAGTATTTT.